The TCR beta chain under discussion was sequenced for a study of T cell repertoires in cytomegalovirus infection. Study-level background: Public TCR beta signature analysis indicated the presence of both CMV infection and matching HLA type.

This clonotype was observed at least ten times. What it recognizes is unknown. V lost 0 bases, J lost 5 bases, and 5 bases lay in between. Germline V gives CDR1 LGHNA, CDR2 YNFKEQ. The CDR3 runs 14 residues. TCRdb re-analysed the reads in MiXCR, keeping a single row per CDR3 protein. The data contain around 210,000 distinct CDR3 sequences, 6.5% of them singletons. Broader study findings: The cumulative frequency of public TCR beta families identified carriers of CMV plus the relevant HLA.

The chain links TRBV4-2 to TRBJ1-6; no reliable D call. The receptor was isolated from a human donor in good health (CMV status not recorded). Some clones in this sample may be carry-over from other donors' samples. What was sequenced was PBMCs. The CDR3 region has the DNA TGTGCCAGCAGCCAAGACCCTGATAATTCACCCCTCCACTTT. As protein: CASSQDPDNSPLHF.